The 11 T cell receptor beta chains reported below all come from one sample, sequenced in a study of cytomegalovirus exposure and HLA in healthy donors. PCR primers comprised 60 Vbeta and 13 Jbeta primers. Only in-frame clones appear in the TCRdb table, and some are missing; sequencing was by immunoSEQ multiplex PCR. The sample includes about 110,000 clones, approximately 76% of them seen just once. Sample: PBMCs. The receptors stem from a man between 40 and 49 years old in good health and CMV-seronegative.

This chain uses TRBV2 with TRBJ1-2, with D possibly being TRBD1 (5 bases). The CDR3 spans 14 residues. Germline loops: CDR1 SNHLY, CDR2 FYNNEI. The V gene lost 3 bases and the J gene lost 0 bases, with 8 bases spanning the gap. For the CDR3, the DNA is TGTGCCAGCAGTGAGATACAGGCTAACTATGGCTACACCTTC. The encoded protein is CASSEIQANYGYTF.

This clone was seen a handful of times. The V call is TRBV13, the J call TRBJ2-3, with TRBD2 matching over 11 bases. CDR1 is PRHDT and CDR2 is FYEKMQ in the germline V gene (reference sequence). CDR3 length: 18 residues. V lost 3 bases, J lost 2 bases, and 10 bases stayed unmatched. In nucleotides, the CDR3 is TGTGCCAGCAGCTTGAGGACTAGCGGGTTATCCTCCACAGATACGCAGTATTTT. It encodes CASSLRTSGLSSTDTQYF.

The chain uses TRBV4-1 and TRBJ2-7; perhaps TRBD2 as D (5 bases). The CDR3 is 14 residues long. Germline CDR1 and CDR2: MGHRA and YSYEKL. V gave up 4 bases and J gave up 3 bases, with 13 bases separating them. The CDR3 DNA sequence: TGCGCCAGCAGCCCCCTGGTGACTAACTACGAGCAGTACTTC. Its protein is CASSPLVTNYEQYF.

V gene TRBV9 combines with J gene TRBJ1-2, with unresolved D. This CDR3 has 13 amino acids. The ends were cut back, 5 bases at V and 0 bases at J, with 8 bases in the middle. In germline, CDR1 is SGDLS, CDR2 YYNGEE. The CDR3 region has the DNA TGTGCCAGCAGTCTTAATACTAACTATGGCTACACCTTC. The encoded protein is CASSLNTNYGYTF.

The chain couples TRBV7-2 to TRBJ2-5, with 12 bases lining up with TRBD2. V dropped 1 base and J dropped 4; count of bases not matched to a gene: 10. The CDR3 sequence is 18 residues long. Germline lookup yields CDR1 SGHTA and CDR2 FQGNSA. The CDR3 loop reads CASSLVVRASGGAETQYF. The DNA of the CDR3 is TGTGCCAGCAGCTTAGTGGTCAGGGCTAGCGGGGGGGCAGAGACCCAGTACTTC.

The V gene is TRBV15, the J gene TRBJ2-3; 12 bases are shared with TRBD2. J gave up 6 bases and V 5 bases, and 6 bases lay outside the gene matches. Per germline, CDR1 LNHNV and CDR2 YYDKDF (reference sequence). The CDR3 runs 15 residues. In nucleotides, the CDR3 is TGTGCCACCAGCGGGTCTAGCGGGGGGGCCGATACGCAGTATTTT. Encoded protein: CATSGSSGGADTQYF. Full variable domain (remainder filled in from reference TRBV15 and TRBJ2-3): DAMVIQNPRYQVTQFGKPVTLSCSQTLNHNVMYWYQQKSSQAPKLLFHYYDKDFNNEADTPDNFQSRRPNTSFCFLDIRSPGLGDTAMYLCATSGSSGGADTQYFGPGTRLTVL.

This chain connects TRBV7-8 to TRBJ1-1, with unresolved D. CDR1 and CDR2 (germline): SGHVS, FQNEAQ. The CDR3 spans 11 residues. V was pared by 6 bases and J by 7 bases, with 9 bases between. The CDR3 sequence: CASSRYGEAFF. The CDR3 coding sequence is TGTGCCAGCAGTCGATACGGTGAAGCTTTCTTT.

The chain couples TRBV7-2 to TRBJ2-1; 8 nucleotides line up with TRBD1. V lost 5 bases to trimming and J lost 6 bases; unmatched junction nucleotides: 9. CDR3 length: 15 amino acids. The germline V gene has CDR1 SGHTA and CDR2 FQGNSA. The CDR3 DNA is TGTGCCAGCAGCACCGACAGGGGCCGATTCAATGAGCAGTTCTTC. It translates to CASSTDRGRFNEQFF.

This clone is a singleton in its sample. The chain recombines TRBV7-8 with TRBJ2-2; D may be TRBD1 (5 bases). CDR1 is SGHVS and CDR2 is FQNEAQ in the germline V gene. The V and J ends lost 1 base and 6 bases respectively, with 6 bases between them. The CDR3 spans 13 residues. The chain's CDR3 is CASSLDRSGELFF. CDR3 bases: TGTGCCAGCAGCTTAGACAGGTCCGGGGAGCTGTTTTTT.

The rearrangement uses TRBV7-8 and TRBJ2-7; 7 bases map to TRBD2. The germline gives CDR1 SGHVS, CDR2 FQNEAQ. Trimming cost V 2 bases and J 6 bases; bases outside gene matches: 10. This CDR3 is built from 15 residues. Here the CDR3 reads CASSLRRERGFEQYF. CDR3 nucleotide sequence: TGTGCCAGCAGCTTAAGGCGGGAGCGAGGGTTCGAGCAGTACTTC. Full variable domain (remainder filled in from reference TRBV7-8 and TRBJ2-7): GAGVSQSPRYKVAKRGQDVALRCDPISGHVSLFWYQQALGQGPEFLTYFQNEAQLDKSGLPSDRFFAERPEGSVSTLKIQRTQQEDSAVYLCASSLRRERGFEQYFGPGTRLTVT.

A single count supports this clone. V usage is TRBV11-3 and J usage is TRBJ2-2; possible D gene TRBD2, 5 bases. The V gene lost 1 base and the J gene lost 4 bases, with 7 bases spanning the gap. This CDR3 has 14 residues. CDR1 is SGHNT, CDR2 YENEEA, per germline. CDR3 residues: CASSLVGGTGELFF. The CDR3 DNA sequence: TGTGCCAGCAGCTTAGTAGGAGGCACCGGGGAGCTGTTTTTT.